A single sample gave rise to the 2 T cell receptor beta chains below, sequenced in a study of T cells of healthy individuals. TCRdb used MiXCR to reprocess the 5' RACE reads, holding one entry per CDR3 protein. The sample lists 60,000 to 80,000 distinct CDR3 sequences, 15% to 20% seen once, with less than 6% in the top ten. The origin of the receptors is a human donor in good health.

This clonotype was seen more than once but under ten times. The V and J genes are TRBV27 and TRBJ1-5; TRBD1 matches at 7 bases. V lost 4 bases and J lost 7; bases outside the gene matches: 7. Per the germline V gene, CDR1 is MNHEY and CDR2 is SMNVEV (reference sequence). The CDR3 is 14 amino acids. The CDR3 loop reads CASSSGGSGQPQHF. In DNA form, the CDR3 reads TGTGCCAGCAGTTCAGGGGGAAGTGGGCAGCCCCAGCATTTT.

In this sample, this clonotype turned up many times. The chain joins TRBV4-1 to TRBJ2-1; D not resolved. The CDR3 has 15 amino acids. Germline loops: CDR1 MGHRA, CDR2 YSYEKL. V was trimmed by 8 bases and J by 0 bases, leaving 14 bases between them. CDR3 residues: CASQLDASSYNEQFF. The DNA of the CDR3 is TGCGCCAGCCAACTGGACGCCAGCTCCTACAATGAGCAGTTCTTC.